This entry features one T cell receptor beta chain sequence. Its antigen is undetermined. This sample is drawn from a study of T cell responses to AZD1222 COVID-19 vaccine. General study results and limits: Spike as a whole was targeted by vaccine-associated CD4 TCRs, dominant at 160-218 and 743-854. Variant regions that are unmutated are reportedly the target of nearly half of spike-specific TCRs.

This CDR3 has 14 amino acids. CDR1 and CDR2 (germline): SQVTM, ANQGSEA. V lost 4 bases and J lost 2, with 13 bases in between. Profiling relied on immunoSEQ multiplex PCR, and the TCRdb table lists in-frame clones only, not all of them. The sample yields roughly 120,000 clones, about 85% seen once. This TCR came from an adult in good health. This rearrangement joins TRBV29-1 to TRBJ2-3; no firm D call. Sequenced here: peripheral blood, sampled on day 0 of AZD1222 vaccination. The CDR3 spells CSVVLGIDTDTQYF. CDR3 nucleotides: TGCAGCGTTGTACTGGGGATCGACACAGATACGCAGTATTTT.